This is a list of T cell receptor beta chains from one sample in a study of early T cells in non-severe SARS-CoV-2 infection. TCRdb reprocessed the 5' RACE reads via MiXCR and lists one record per CDR3 protein. The sample shows about 77,000 distinct CDR3 sequences, 8.5% to 10% of them seen only once. Input material: whole blood. The origin of the receptors is an adult who was a healthcare worker with PCR-confirmed SARS-CoV-2 infection or an uninfected control (not recorded which). CDR3s include the opening cysteine and the closing phenylalanine or tryptophan. Each record gives: J gene, clone size, D gene, CDR3 length, V gene, CDR3 protein, CDR3 DNA. D genes are given only for firm matches. Size values are once, few and many counts, or a class for expanded clones, and some rows have none.

>TRBJ1-4|-|-|12|TRBV10-3
CAIRDQGWKLFF
TGTGCCATCAGGGATCAGGGGTGGAAACTGTTTTTT
>TRBJ2-1|many|-|15|TRBV20-1
CSARDLAGPNNEQFF
TGCAGTGCTAGAGATTTGGCGGGTCCCAACAATGAGCAGTTCTTC
>TRBJ2-7|few|-|11|TRBV20-1
CSARTERAEYF
TGCAGTGCTAGGACAGAGCGAGCGGAGTACTTC
>TRBJ2-1|few|-|13|TRBV30
CAWRQSSYNEQFF
TGTGCCTGGAGACAGAGCTCCTACAATGAGCAGTTCTTC
>TRBJ1-1|-|-|13|TRBV5-4
CASFQQGNTEAFF
TGTGCCAGCTTTCAACAGGGGAACACTGAAGCTTTCTTT
>TRBJ1-1|few|TRBD1|16|TRBV19
CASTTSPTGVKTEAFF
TGTGCCAGTACCACATCACCTACAGGGGTAAAGACTGAAGCTTTCTTT
>TRBJ2-1|-|TRBD2|15|TRBV6-2/TRBV6-3
CASSPGLAVVNEQFF
TGTGCCAGCAGTCCGGGACTAGCGGTCGTAAATGAGCAGTTCTTC
>TRBJ1-4|many|-|16|TRBV5-1
CASSPAVTPSNEKLFF
TGCGCCAGCAGCCCAGCCGTGACACCGTCAAATGAAAAACTGTTTTTT
>TRBJ2-3|many|-|16|TRBV5-4
CASSLDGASGTDTQYF
TGTGCCAGCAGCTTGGATGGGGCCAGCGGGACAGATACGCAGTATTTT
>TRBJ2-7|-|-|13|TRBV28
CASSLSRRDEQYF
TGTGCCAGCAGTTTATCCCGAAGAGACGAGCAGTACTTC
>TRBJ1-1|many|-|13|TRBV20-1
CSARKVANTEAFF
TGCAGTGCTAGAAAGGTCGCGAACACTGAAGCTTTCTTT
>TRBJ1-1|-|-|15|TRBV14
CASSQALGANTEAFF
TGTGCCAGCAGCCAAGCACTTGGGGCGAACACTGAAGCTTTCTTT
>TRBJ2-7|-|-|14|TRBV4-2
CASSQDDGAYEQYF
TGTGCCAGCAGCCAAGACGACGGAGCCTACGAGCAGTACTTC
>TRBJ2-3|many|-|14|TRBV2
CASSEGQRTDTQYF
TGTGCCAGCAGTGAAGGACAGCGCACAGATACGCAGTATTTT
>TRBJ1-1|many|-|16|TRBV3-1
CASSQEPLLKNTEVFF
TGTGCCAGCAGCCAAGAACCCCTTCTGAAGAACACTGAAGTTTTCTTT
>TRBJ2-2|many|TRBD2|15|TRBV20-1
CSVRGTSINTGELFF
TGCAGTGTTAGAGGGACTAGCATAAACACCGGGGAGCTGTTTTTT
>TRBJ1-2|-|-|14|TRBV5-6
CASSLWDGSYGYTF
TGTGCCAGCAGCTTGTGGGACGGGAGCTATGGCTACACCTTC
>TRBJ2-5|many|-|14|TRBV18
CASSPQQAQETQYF
TGTGCCAGCTCACCTCAGCAAGCCCAAGAGACCCAGTACTTC
>TRBJ2-2|many|TRBD1|13|TRBV29-1
CSARTGKAGELFF
TGCAGCGCCAGGACAGGGAAGGCCGGGGAGCTGTTTTTT
>TRBJ1-5|few|-|13|TRBV7-2
CASSSRIDQPQHF
TGTGCCAGCAGCTCAAGGATTGATCAGCCCCAGCATTTT
>TRBJ2-1|many|TRBD2|15|TRBV9
CASSPSGYTYNEQFF
TGTGCCAGCAGCCCTAGCGGGTATACCTACAATGAGCAGTTCTTC
>TRBJ1-2|many|TRBD1|14|TRBV28
CASRRTGGAFGYTF
TGTGCCAGCAGAAGAACAGGGGGCGCGTTTGGCTACACCTTC
>TRBJ1-2|-|-|13|TRBV2
CVSSGAITYGYTF
TGTGTCAGCAGTGGTGCCATCACCTATGGCTACACCTTC
>TRBJ2-7|-|TRBD2|15|TRBV10-2
CASRGRTSGSYEQYF
TGCGCCAGCAGGGGGAGGACTAGCGGGTCCTACGAGCAGTACTTC
>TRBJ2-3|few|TRBD2|20|TRBV28
CASSPQGLAGAAGGTDTQYF
TGTGCCAGCAGTCCCCAGGGACTAGCGGGAGCTGCTGGGGGCACAGATACGCAGTATTTT
>TRBJ2-7|-|-|11|TRBV20-1
CAARDLYEQYF
TGCGCCGCCCGGGACCTCTACGAGCAGTACTTC
>TRBJ2-1|few|-|15|TRBV5-4
CASSSWDTVYNEQFF
TGTGCCAGCAGCTCCTGGGACACAGTCTACAATGAGCAGTTCTTC
>TRBJ1-1|-|-|12|TRBV12-3/TRBV12-4
CASRTSNTEAFF
TGTGCCAGCAGGACCTCAAACACTGAAGCTTTCTTT
>TRBJ1-2|many|-|10|TRBV27
CARPNYGYTF
TGTGCCAGGCCTAACTATGGCTACACCTTC
>TRBJ2-3|many|-|14|TRBV19
CASSIEATLDTQYF
TGTGCCAGTAGTATAGAGGCGACGCTGGATACGCAGTATTTT
>TRBJ2-1|-|-|14|TRBV18
CASSPGVPYNEQFF
TGTGCCAGCTCCCCTGGGGTCCCCTACAATGAGCAGTTCTTC
>TRBJ1-1|few|-|13|TRBV2
CASSQGMNTEAFF
TGTGCCAGCAGTCAAGGGATGAACACTGAAGCTTTCTTT
>TRBJ1-1|many|-|15|TRBV12-3/TRBV12-4
CASSLFPGRNTEAFF
TGTGCCAGCAGTTTATTCCCAGGGAGGAACACTGAAGCTTTCTTT
>TRBJ2-2|many|-|13|TRBV7-9
CASSKGLTGELFF
TGTGCCAGCAGCAAGGGCCTCACCGGGGAGCTGTTTTTT
>TRBJ2-3|-|TRBD2|16|TRBV3-1
CASSQGTSGNTDTQYF
TGTGCCAGCAGCCAAGGCACTAGCGGGAACACAGATACGCAGTATTTT
>TRBJ2-1|many|-|13|TRBV11-2
CASSRRAQAEQFF
TGTGCCAGCAGCCGACGGGCACAAGCTGAGCAGTTCTTC
>TRBJ2-1|few|-|16|TRBV3-1
CASSQYGQRVNNEQFF
TGTGCCAGCAGCCAATACGGGCAGAGGGTGAACAATGAGCAGTTCTTC
>TRBJ2-3|many|-|15|TRBV5-1
CASSTLRGSTDTQYF
TGCGCCAGCAGCACCTTACGCGGGAGCACAGATACGCAGTATTTT
>TRBJ2-7|many|-|13|TRBV6-6
CASRTTGTYEQYF
TGTGCCAGCAGGACGACGGGGACCTACGAGCAGTACTTC
>TRBJ1-3|-|-|14|TRBV11-2
CASSPSTTESTIYF
TGTGCCAGCAGCCCCTCCACGACAGAATCCACCATATATTTT
>TRBJ2-5|-|-|14|TRBV28
CASSFGGALETQYF
TGTGCCAGCAGTTTCGGCGGGGCCTTAGAGACCCAGTACTTC
>TRBJ2-3|many|-|13|TRBV5-1
CASSLSGTDTQYF
TGCGCCAGCAGCTTGTCGGGAACAGATACGCAGTATTTT
>TRBJ2-2|many|TRBD2|17|TRBV4-1
CASSQDSSGANTGELFF
TGCGCCAGCAGCCAAGATTCCAGCGGGGCGAACACCGGGGAGCTGTTTTTT
>TRBJ2-5|many|TRBD2|16|TRBV5-5
CASSLQVGGPQETQYF
TGTGCCAGCAGCTTGCAGGTGGGAGGGCCCCAAGAGACCCAGTACTTC
>TRBJ2-7|many|-|14|TRBV7-6
CASSPGQLSYEQYF
TGTGCCAGCAGCCCAGGACAGCTCTCCTACGAGCAGTACTTC
>TRBJ2-1|few|-|14|TRBV7-8
CASSHTSVVDEQFF
TGTGCCAGCAGCCACACCAGCGTGGTCGATGAGCAGTTCTTC
>TRBJ2-3|few|TRBD2|17|TRBV7-2
CASSRSFLAGAPDTQYF
TGTGCCAGCAGCCGCTCATTCTTAGCGGGAGCACCAGATACGCAGTATTTT
>TRBJ2-7|-|TRBD2|20|TRBV28
CASSSPSITTSGRSSYEQYF
TGTGCCAGCAGTTCCCCCTCTATCACCACTAGCGGTCGAAGCTCCTACGAGCAGTACTTC
>TRBJ2-7|-|-|10|TRBV10-3
CAIGTSEQYF
TGTGCCATCGGGACGTCCGAGCAGTACTTC
>TRBJ1-1|few|-|14|TRBV6-6
CASSYSSGDAEAFF
TGTGCCAGCAGTTACTCGAGCGGGGATGCTGAAGCTTTCTTT
>TRBJ1-5|many|-|16|TRBV19
CASSQGQRIGNQPQHF
TGTGCCAGTAGTCAGGGTCAGCGGATTGGCAATCAGCCCCAGCATTTT